Included here is one T cell receptor beta chain sequence, with context. Its specific antigen is unknown. Base qualities are not recorded, but no much larger clone differs from it by a single base. In the prospective study, participants were roughly 18 to 89 years old, resided in about two dozen geographic areas of the United States, and were enrolled through a virtual design. In the prospective study, cohorts were assigned on the basis of participant-reported clinical history obtained from a screening survey and a study questionnaire. For ImmuneRACE Cohort 3, a participant was defined as recovered based on two consecutive negative NP/OP PCR tests, clearance by a healthcare professional, or resolution of symptoms. In the prospective study, mobile phlebotomists collected whole blood, serum and a nasopharyngeal or oropharyngeal swab from each participant. Participants in the prospective study had the option to provide additional blood draws and questionnaires over an approximately 2-month period. Blood samples from the prospective study were shipped frozen or at room temperature prior to DNA extraction.

The sample comes from a study of blood T cell repertoires in COVID-19 (dated by TCRdb to the early 2020s). Study-level background: Collaborator samples came from the United States, Italy and Spain and covered acute and convalescent phases of COVID-19. The material from the prospective study consisted of cDNA or gDNA derived from T cells, B-cell-depleted T cells, or PBMCs. The dataset comprised deeply sampled blood TCRbeta repertoires from subjects exposed to, actively infected with, or recovered from COVID-19. The repertoires were released in a freely available public database intended as a resource for research on the immune response to SARS-CoV-2. The samples were drawn from the first 160 participants of the ongoing ImmuneRACE study and from under 1,500 subjects provided by 6 global collaborators. Sample metadata almost always included a de-identified subject ID, COVID-19 status, age in years and sex. HLA class I and class II types, where available, came from metadata supplied by the sample provider rather than from assay-based typing. What the authors observed across the whole study: The quantity of clinical and demographic metadata differed by source and by participant and was supplied without curation.

From the cysteine up to the phenylalanine, the CDR3 has a length of 17 residues. Just CDR3 DNA is preserved here, 51 bases in frame from base 1. As encoded in the germline V gene, CDR1 is LGHNT while CDR2 is FRNRAP. Relative to germline, V is 5 bases shorter and J is 2 bases shorter, with 21 bases between their ends. TCRbeta CDR3 regions were amplified from genomic DNA by means of the immunoSEQ Assay, a bias-controlled multiplex PCR. The source study handled its data this way. Within the assay, amplification of reference gene primers was used to estimate how many nucleated cells each sample contained. To quantify the absolute abundance of each unique TCRbeta CDR3 rearrangement, sequence reads were collapsed and filtered. For each sample, productive Simpson clonality was calculated as the square root of Simpson's diversity index over productive rearrangements. Entries here come from immuneACCESS through TCRdb and include only in-frame sequences with V and J called. Some clones fail to appear in such tables; in the studies checked, an unresolved V gene covers under half of the shortfall, and the cause of the remainder is unknown. The V and J calls and clone size come from that table; D and trimming were worked out from the DNA. In all, the sample holds 140,000 or so clones, and 75% to 90% of those were seen once. The top ten clonotypes cover approximately 10% of the sample.

The sequence links TRBV12-5 to TRBJ1-1; TRBD1 is perhaps the D gene, given 6 matching bases. Sequencing was carried out using PBMCs or T cells enriched from blood (not recorded which). The sequence was obtained from a man between 60 and 70 years old who had recovered from COVID-19. The DNA is as follows: TGTGCTAGTGGTATACCCCCGGGACAAAGAATTAACACTGAAGCTTTCTTT. Translated, it reads CASGIPPGQRINTEAFF.